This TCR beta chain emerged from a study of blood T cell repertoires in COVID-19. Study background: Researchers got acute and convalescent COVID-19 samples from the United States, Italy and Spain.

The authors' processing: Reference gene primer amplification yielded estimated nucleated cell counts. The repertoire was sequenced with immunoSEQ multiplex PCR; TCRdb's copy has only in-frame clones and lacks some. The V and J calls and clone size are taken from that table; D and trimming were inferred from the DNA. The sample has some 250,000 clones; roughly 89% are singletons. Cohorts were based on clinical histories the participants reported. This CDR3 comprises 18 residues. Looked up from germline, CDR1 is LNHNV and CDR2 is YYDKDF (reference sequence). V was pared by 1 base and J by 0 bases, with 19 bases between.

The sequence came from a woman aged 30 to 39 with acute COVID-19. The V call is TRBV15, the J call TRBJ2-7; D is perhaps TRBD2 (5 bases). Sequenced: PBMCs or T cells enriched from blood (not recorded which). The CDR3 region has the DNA TGTGCCACCAGCAGAGGTTCTCAGGACGGGATCAGCTCCTACGAGCAGTACTTC. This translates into CATSRGSQDGISSYEQYF.